The TCR beta chain described here comes from a study of T and B cells in COVID-19 patients. At the level of the study: The recovered patients had mostly mild to moderate COVID-19 with outpatient management. Study-wide findings and caveats: Patients with COVID-19 reportedly showed strongly skewed T cell receptor beta variable and joining gene usage. Symptomatic-phase blood samples from mildly ill patients and early samples from severe cases were scarce. CD4+, regulatory T cell, CD8+ and sorted SARS-CoV-2-responsive or tetramer+ T cells were not yet sequenced.

Blood genomic DNA input for TRB amplification was 250-500 ng. This clonotype was seen only a few times. Its antigen is not identified. The V gene lost 0 bases and the J gene lost 7 bases, with 12 bases spanning the gap. Germline V gene sequence: CDR1 MNHEY, CDR2 SVGAGI. The CDR3 totals 14 residues. TRB rearrangements were amplified by multiplex PCR with BIOMED2 TRB-A/B primers. One entry per CDR3 protein results from TCRdb running MiXCR on the multiplex PCR reads. The table has about 11,000 distinct CDR3 sequences, almost 30% seen once. Sequencing input: blood. The chain links TRBV6-5 to TRBJ1-2; no clear D gene. The TCR comes from a human donor who had recovered from COVID-19. CDR3 DNA sequence: TGTGCCAGCAGTTACTCGCCGGTGCGTATTGGCTACACCTTC. This sequence encodes CASSYSPVRIGYTF.